This T cell receptor (beta chain) was retrieved from a study of T cell responses to AZD1222 COVID-19 vaccine. About the study: Pooled samples include second doses given at about 4 or 12 weeks.

Germline V CDR1 and CDR2: MGHDK, SYGVNS. This CDR3 spans 13 amino acids. V dropped 5 bases and J dropped 5; count of bases not matched to a gene: 6. Profiling relied on immunoSEQ multiplex PCR, and the TCRdb table lists in-frame clones only, not all of them. The sample lists 85,000 to 110,000 clones; roughly 87% were seen once. This clone occurred a few times. Its specificity is unknown. The study's findings and limits: Donors in the cohort were predominantly white British and more often female, and clonal diversity was possibly underestimated. Reports indicate that nearly half of spike-specific TCRs are directed at unmutated variant regions. All repertoire sampling was performed exclusively after the peak T cell response.

This receptor was obtained from an adult in good health. The genes are TRBV25-1 and TRBJ2-7; 7 nucleotides agree with TRBD1. The sequences come from peripheral blood, collected on day 0 of AZD1222 vaccination. This CDR3 reads CASSTSTGNEQYF. The CDR3 DNA is TGTGCCAGCAGTACCTCGACAGGGAACGAGCAGTACTTC.